The text below deals with one T cell receptor (beta chain). The data were obtained in a study of T cells in Graves' hyperthyroidism and ophthalmopathy. The TCR beta CDR3 regions underwent amplification using RNA transcripts as the source. A set of HTBI primers served as the primers for a first-round RT-PCR of the TCR CDR3. TCRdb used MiXCR to reprocess the multiplex PCR reads, holding one entry per CDR3 protein. The table has 700,000 to 950,000 distinct CDR3 sequences, roughly a third seen once. V was pared by 7 bases and J by 6 bases, with 7 bases of the junction left unmatched. The length of the CDR3 is 14 residues. Germline CDR1 SGDLS, CDR2 YYNGEE.

The chain recombines TRBV9 with TRBJ2-2; 9 bases align to TRBD2. The specimen sequenced was blood. The clonotype was recovered from a woman between 40 and 50 years old with Graves' hyperthyroidism. The CDR3: CASGEGLASGELFF. The CDR3 DNA reads as TGTGCCAGCGGCGAGGGACTAGCCTCCGGGGAGCTGTTTTTT. The full variable domain, in which reference TRBV9 and TRBJ2-2 provide the parts outside the CDR3, is DSGVTQTPKHLITATGQRVTLRCSPRSGDLSVYWYQQSLDQGLQFLIQYYNGEERAKGNILERFSAQQFPDLHSELNLSSLELGDSALYFCASGEGLASGELFFGEGSRLTVL.